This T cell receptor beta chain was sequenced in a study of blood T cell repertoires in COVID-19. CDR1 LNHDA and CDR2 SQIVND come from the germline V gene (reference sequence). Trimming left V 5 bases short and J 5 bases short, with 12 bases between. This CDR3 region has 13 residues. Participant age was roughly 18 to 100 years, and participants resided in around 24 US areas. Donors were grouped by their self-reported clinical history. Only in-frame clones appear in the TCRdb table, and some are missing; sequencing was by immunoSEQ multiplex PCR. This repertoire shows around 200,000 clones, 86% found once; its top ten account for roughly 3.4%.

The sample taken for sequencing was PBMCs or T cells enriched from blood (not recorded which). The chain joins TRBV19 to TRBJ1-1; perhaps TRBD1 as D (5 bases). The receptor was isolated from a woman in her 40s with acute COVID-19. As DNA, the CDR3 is TGTGCCAGTAGTGGCAGGGCGACGACTGAAGCTTTCTTT. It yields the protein CASSGRATTEAFF.